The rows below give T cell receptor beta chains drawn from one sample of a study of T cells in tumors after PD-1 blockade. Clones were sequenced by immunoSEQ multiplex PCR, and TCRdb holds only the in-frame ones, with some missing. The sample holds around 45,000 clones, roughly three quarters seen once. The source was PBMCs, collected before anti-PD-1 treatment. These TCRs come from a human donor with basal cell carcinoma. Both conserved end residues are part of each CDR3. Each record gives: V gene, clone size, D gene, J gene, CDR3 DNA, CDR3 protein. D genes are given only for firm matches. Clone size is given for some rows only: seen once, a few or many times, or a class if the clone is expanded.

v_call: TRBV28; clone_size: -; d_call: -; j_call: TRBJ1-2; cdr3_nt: TGTGCCAGCAGTTTATTCGATCGAGGGGAAGGCTACACCTTC; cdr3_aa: CASSLFDRGEGYTF
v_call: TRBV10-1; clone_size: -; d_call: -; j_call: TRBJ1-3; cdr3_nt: TGCGCCAGCAGTGAGTCGGGCTCTGGAAACACCATATATTTT; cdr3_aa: CASSESGSGNTIYF
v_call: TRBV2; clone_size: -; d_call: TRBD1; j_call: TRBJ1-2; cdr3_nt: TGTGCCAGCAGCAGGGGGACACCGCCTTATGGCTACACCTTC; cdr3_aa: CASSRGTPPYGYTF
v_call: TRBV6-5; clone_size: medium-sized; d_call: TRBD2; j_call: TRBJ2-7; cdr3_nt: TGTGCCAGCAGCCCAGGCGTAGCGGGGTACGAGCAGTACTTC; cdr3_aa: CASSPGVAGYEQYF
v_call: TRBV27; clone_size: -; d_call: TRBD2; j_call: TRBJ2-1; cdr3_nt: TGTGCCAGCAGCCCAGCCCCCGGGACTAGGTCCGGCTCCTACAATGAGCAGTTCTTC; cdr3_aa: CASSPAPGTRSGSYNEQFF
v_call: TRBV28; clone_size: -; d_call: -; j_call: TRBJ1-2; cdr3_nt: TGTGCCAGCAGTCAGGGACTCGGGAACTATGGCTACACCTTC; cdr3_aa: CASSQGLGNYGYTF
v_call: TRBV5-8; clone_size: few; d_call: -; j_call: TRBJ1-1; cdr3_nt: TGTGCCAGCAGCCGCCGGGGGATGGGGGCCGGGAACACTGAAGCTTTCTTT; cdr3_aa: CASSRRGMGAGNTEAFF
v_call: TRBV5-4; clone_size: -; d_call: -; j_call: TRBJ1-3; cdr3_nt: TGTGCCAGCAGCTTAGACCTAACCGGGGGAAACACCATATATTTT; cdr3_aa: CASSLDLTGGNTIYF
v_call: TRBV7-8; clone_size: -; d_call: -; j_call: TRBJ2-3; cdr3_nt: TGTGCCAGCAGCCGCCCCAGCACAGATACGCAGTATTTT; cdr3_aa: CASSRPSTDTQYF
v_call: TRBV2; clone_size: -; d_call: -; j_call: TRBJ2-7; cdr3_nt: TGTGCCAGCAGCGCAGGAACCGAGCAGTACTTC; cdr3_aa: CASSAGTEQYF
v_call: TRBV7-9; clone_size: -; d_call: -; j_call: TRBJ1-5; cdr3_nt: TGTGCCAGCAGTTGGGCGGGTCAGCCCCAGCATTTT; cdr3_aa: CASSWAGQPQHF
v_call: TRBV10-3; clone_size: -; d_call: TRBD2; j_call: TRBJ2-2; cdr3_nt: TGTGCCACTAGACTAGCGGGAGACACCGGGGAGCTGTTTTTT; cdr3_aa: CATRLAGDTGELFF
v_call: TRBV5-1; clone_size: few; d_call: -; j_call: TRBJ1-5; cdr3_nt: TGCGCCAGCAGCTTGGAGGGGGGCGCGGGCAATCAGCCCCAGCATTTT; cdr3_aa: CASSLEGGAGNQPQHF
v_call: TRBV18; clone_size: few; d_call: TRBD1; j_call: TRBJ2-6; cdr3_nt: TGTGCCAGCTCACCGCGAAACAGGGGAGCTGGGGCCAACGTCCTGACTTTC; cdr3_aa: CASSPRNRGAGANVLTF
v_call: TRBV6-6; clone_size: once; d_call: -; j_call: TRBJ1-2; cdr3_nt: TGTGCCAGCAGTTATGGGACGATTAGCTATGGCTACACCTTC; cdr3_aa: CASSYGTISYGYTF
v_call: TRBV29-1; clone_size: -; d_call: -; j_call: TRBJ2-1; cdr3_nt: TGCAGCGTTGGAGGGGGAATCTACAATGAGCAGTTCTTC; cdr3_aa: CSVGGGIYNEQFF
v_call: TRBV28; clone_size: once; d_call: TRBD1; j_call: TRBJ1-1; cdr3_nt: TGTGCCAGCAGATTCTCAACAGGGGCTGGCACTGAAGCTTTCTTT; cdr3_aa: CASRFSTGAGTEAFF
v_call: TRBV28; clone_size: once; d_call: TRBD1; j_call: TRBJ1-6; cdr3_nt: TGTGCCAGCAGACCCGGGACAGCTTACTCACCCCTCCACTTT; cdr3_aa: CASRPGTAYSPLHF
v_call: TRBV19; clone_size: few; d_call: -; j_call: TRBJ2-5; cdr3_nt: TGTGCCAGTAGTATAACAGGTTTACAGACCCAGTACTTC; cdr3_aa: CASSITGLQTQYF
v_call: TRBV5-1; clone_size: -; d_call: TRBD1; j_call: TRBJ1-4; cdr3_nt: TGCGCCAGCAGCCGCATTCCGGGACAGGGGGCAATGGATAGTGAAAAACTGTTTTTT; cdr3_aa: CASSRIPGQGAMDSEKLFF
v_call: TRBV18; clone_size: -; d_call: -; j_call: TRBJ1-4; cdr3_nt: TGTGCCAGCTCACCATGGGAGACAATTGGGGAAAAACTGTTTTTT; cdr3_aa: CASSPWETIGEKLFF
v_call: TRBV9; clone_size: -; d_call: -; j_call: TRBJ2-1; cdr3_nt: TGTGCCAGCAGCGTAGAGAATGAGCAGTTCTTC; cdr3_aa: CASSVENEQFF
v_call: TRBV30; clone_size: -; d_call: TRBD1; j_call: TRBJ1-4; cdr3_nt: TGTGCCTGGAGGTCCAGGACAGGGATATCAACTAATGAAAAACTGTTTTTT; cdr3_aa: CAWRSRTGISTNEKLFF
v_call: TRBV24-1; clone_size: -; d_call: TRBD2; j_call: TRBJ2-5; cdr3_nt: TGTGCCACCAGTGATTCCCGGACTAGCGGGAGGATGGGCGAGACCCAGTACTTC; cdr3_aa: CATSDSRTSGRMGETQYF
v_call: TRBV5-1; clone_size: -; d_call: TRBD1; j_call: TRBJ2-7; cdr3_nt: TGCGCCAGCAGCAGTGGCGTCTTTCGACAGGGCTACGAGCAGTACTTC; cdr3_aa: CASSSGVFRQGYEQYF